Reported below is one T cell receptor (beta chain). V dropped 7 bases and J dropped 0 bases, with 19 bases sitting between them. Germline CDR1 MDHEN, CDR2 SYDVKM. The CDR3 is made up of 16 amino acids. A second PCR of 7 to 11 cycles used a sample-barcoded 5' primer and a J-beta primer mix. TCRdb reprocessed the 5' RACE reads with MiXCR, giving one entry per CDR3 protein. The data contain about 780,000 distinct CDR3 sequences, about half of them singletons. The study isolated at least 6.5 million PBMCs from each sample. The data were obtained in a study of blood T cells in healthy people across ages. This clonotype was sampled from a man older than 75 in good health. The chain employs TRBV28 and TRBJ2-7; either TRBD1 or TRBD2 may supply D (6 bases each). The sample comprised blood. In nucleotides, the CDR3 is TGTGCCAGCAACGCCAGCCCCGGGGGCTCCTCCTACGAGCAGTACTTC. This encodes CASNASPGGSSYEQYF.